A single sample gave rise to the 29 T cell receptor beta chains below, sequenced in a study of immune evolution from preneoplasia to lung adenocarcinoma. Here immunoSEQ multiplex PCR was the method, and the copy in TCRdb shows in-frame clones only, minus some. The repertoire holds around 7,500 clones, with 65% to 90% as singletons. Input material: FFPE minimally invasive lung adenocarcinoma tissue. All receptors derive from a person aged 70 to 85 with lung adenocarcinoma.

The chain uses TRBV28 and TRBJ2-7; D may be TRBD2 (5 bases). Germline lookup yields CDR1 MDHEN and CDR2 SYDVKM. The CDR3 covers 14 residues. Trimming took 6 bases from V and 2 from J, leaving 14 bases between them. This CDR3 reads CASRSPSRAYEQYF. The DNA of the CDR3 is TGTGCCAGCAGGTCCCCTAGCCGAGCCTACGAGCAGTACTTC.

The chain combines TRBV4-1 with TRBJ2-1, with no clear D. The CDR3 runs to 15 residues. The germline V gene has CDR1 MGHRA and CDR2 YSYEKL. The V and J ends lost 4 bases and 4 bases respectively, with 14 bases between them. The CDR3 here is CASSRMGLKYNEQFF. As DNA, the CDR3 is TGCGCCAGCAGCCGCATGGGCCTGAAGTACAATGAGCAGTTCTTC.

CDR3: CAWSVGQGNEQYF. The CDR3 DNA is TGTGCCTGGAGTGTAGGACAGGGAAACGAGCAGTACTTC. The chain links TRBV30 to TRBJ2-7, with 8 bases aligning to TRBD1. V gave up 0 bases and J gave up 5 bases; unmatched junction bases: 3. This CDR3 contains 13 residues. Germline CDR1 GTSNPN, CDR2 SVGIG (reference sequence). The entire variable domain, with the rest obtained from reference TRBV30 and TRBJ2-7, is as follows: SQTIHQWPATLVQPVGSPLSLECTVEGTSNPNLYWYRQAAGRGLQLLFYSVGIGQISSEVPQNLSASRPQDRQFILSSKKLLLSDSGFYLCAWSVGQGNEQYFGPGTRLTVT.

The CDR3 sequence is CASSLSGPGEQYF. CDR3 nucleotides: TGTGCCAGCAGTTTATCAGGGCCGGGCGAGCAGTACTTC. The chain combines TRBV27 with TRBJ2-7; D is unclear. Germline V CDR1 and CDR2: MNHEY, SMNVEV (reference sequence). The CDR3 extends over 13 amino acids. Trimming pared 0 bases from V and 6 bases from J, leaving 9 bases between.

The CDR3 here is CASSLRQGVNYGYTF. The DNA for the CDR3 is TGTGCCAGCAGCCTTAGACAGGGGGTTAACTATGGCTACACCTTC. The chain combines TRBV6-5 with TRBJ1-2; 9 bases agree with TRBD1. The CDR3 totals 15 residues. Germline values: CDR1 MNHEY, CDR2 SVGAGI. V dropped 6 bases and J dropped 1; count of bases not matched to a gene: 6.

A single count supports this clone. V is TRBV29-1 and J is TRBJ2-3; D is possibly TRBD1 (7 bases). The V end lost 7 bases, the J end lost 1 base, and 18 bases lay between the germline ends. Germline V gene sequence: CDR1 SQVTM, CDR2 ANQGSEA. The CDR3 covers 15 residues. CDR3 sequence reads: CSAERQGGGTDTQYF. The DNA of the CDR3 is TGCAGCGCGGAAAGACAGGGAGGCGGCACAGATACGCAGTATTTT.

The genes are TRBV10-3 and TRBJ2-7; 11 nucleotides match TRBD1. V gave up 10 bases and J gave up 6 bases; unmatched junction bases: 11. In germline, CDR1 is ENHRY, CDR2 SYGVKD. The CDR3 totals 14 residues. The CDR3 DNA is TGTGCCAGCAAGTCCGGGACAGGGGGGACCGAGCAGTACTTC. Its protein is CASKSGTGGTEQYF.

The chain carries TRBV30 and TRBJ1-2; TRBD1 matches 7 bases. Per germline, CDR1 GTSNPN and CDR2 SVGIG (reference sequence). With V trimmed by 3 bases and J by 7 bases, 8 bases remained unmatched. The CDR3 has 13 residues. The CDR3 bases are TGTGCCTGGAGACCCAACAGGGGTGGTGGCTACACCTTC. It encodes CAWRPNRGGGYTF.

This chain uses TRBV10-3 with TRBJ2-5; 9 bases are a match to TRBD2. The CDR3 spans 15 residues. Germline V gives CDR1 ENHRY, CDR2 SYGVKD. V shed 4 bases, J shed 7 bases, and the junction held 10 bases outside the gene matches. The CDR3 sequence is CAISAAGGPFVTQYF. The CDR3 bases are TGTGCCATCAGTGCTGCGGGGGGGCCTTTCGTGACCCAGTACTTC.

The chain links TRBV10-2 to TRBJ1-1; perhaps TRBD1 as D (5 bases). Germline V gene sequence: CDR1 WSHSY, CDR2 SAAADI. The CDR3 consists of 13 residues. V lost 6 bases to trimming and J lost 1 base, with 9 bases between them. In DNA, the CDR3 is TGCGCCAGCAGCGCTACAGGGAACACTGAAGCTTTCTTT. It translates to CASSATGNTEAFF.

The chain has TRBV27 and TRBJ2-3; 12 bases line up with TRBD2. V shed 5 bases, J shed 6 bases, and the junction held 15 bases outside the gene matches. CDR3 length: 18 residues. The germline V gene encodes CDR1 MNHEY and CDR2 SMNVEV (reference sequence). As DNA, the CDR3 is TGTGCCAGCAGTCCATTTACTAGCGGGAGGACCTCCCGGGATACGCAGTATTTT. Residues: CASSPFTSGRTSRDTQYF.

CDR3 loop: CASSFFSGGAVGELFF. The CDR3 DNA is TGCGCCAGCAGCTTTTTTAGCGGGGGGGCCGTCGGGGAGCTGTTTTTT. V and J are TRBV5-1 and TRBJ2-2; 11 nucleotides line up with TRBD2. V dropped 2 bases and J dropped 7; count of bases not matched to a gene: 7. The CDR3 sequence is 16 residues long. The germline CDR1 and CDR2 sequences are SGHRS and YFSETQ.

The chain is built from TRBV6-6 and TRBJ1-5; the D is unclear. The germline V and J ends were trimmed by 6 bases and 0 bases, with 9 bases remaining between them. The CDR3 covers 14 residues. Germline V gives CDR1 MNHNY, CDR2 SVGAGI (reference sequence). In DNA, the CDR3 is TGTGCCAGCAGCCTCCCCTATAGCAATCAGCCCCAGCATTTT. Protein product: CASSLPYSNQPQHF.

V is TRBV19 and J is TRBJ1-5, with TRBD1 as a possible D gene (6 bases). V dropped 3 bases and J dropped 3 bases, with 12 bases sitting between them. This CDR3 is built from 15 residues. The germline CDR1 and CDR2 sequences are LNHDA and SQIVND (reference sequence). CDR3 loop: CASSIKDSLNQPQHF. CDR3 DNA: TGTGCCAGTAGTATTAAGGACAGCCTCAATCAGCCCCAGCATTTT.

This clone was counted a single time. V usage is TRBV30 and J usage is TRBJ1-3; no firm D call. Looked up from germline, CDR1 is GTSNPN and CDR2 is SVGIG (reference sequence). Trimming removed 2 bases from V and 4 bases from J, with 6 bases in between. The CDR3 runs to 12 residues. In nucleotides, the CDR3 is TGTGCCTGGAGTACCGTCGGAAACACCATATATTTT. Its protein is CAWSTVGNTIYF. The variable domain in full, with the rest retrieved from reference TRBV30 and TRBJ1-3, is SQTIHQWPATLVQPVGSPLSLECTVEGTSNPNLYWYRQAAGRGLQLLFYSVGIGQISSEVPQNLSASRPQDRQFILSSKKLLLSDSGFYLCAWSTVGNTIYFGEGSWLTVV.

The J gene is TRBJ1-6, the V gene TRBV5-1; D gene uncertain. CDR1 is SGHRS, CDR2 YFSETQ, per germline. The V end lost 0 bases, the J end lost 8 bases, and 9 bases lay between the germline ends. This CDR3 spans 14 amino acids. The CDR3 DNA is TGCGCCAGCAGCTTGGGCAAGGATTATTCACCCCTCCACTTT. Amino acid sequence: CASSLGKDYSPLHF.

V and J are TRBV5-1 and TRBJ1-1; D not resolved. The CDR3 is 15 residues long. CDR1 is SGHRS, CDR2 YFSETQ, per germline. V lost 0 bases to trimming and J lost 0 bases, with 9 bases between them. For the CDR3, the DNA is TGCGCCAGCAGCTTGGAACCCAACATGAACACTGAAGCTTTCTTT. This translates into CASSLEPNMNTEAFF.

DNA of the CDR3: TGTGCCAGCAGGGACCGGGACAGGGTTCGTGGCTACACCTTC. Its translation is CASRDRDRVRGYTF. This sequence joins TRBV6-5 and TRBJ1-2; 9 positions match TRBD1. The CDR3 runs 14 residues. Trimming cost V 6 bases and J 7 bases; bases outside gene matches: 9. Germline assignment: CDR1 MNHEY and CDR2 SVGAGI.

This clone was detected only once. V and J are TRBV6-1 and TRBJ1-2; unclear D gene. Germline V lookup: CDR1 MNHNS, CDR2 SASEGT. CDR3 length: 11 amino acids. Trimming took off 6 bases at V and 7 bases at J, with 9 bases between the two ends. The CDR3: CASRGLGGYTF. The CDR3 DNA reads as TGTGCCAGCAGGGGGTTGGGTGGCTACACCTTC.

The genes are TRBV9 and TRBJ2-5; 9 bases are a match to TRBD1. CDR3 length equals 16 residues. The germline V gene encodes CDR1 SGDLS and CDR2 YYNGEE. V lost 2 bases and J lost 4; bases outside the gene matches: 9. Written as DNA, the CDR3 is TGTGCCAGCAGCGTTTACGACAGGGGGTATGGAGAGACCCAGTACTTC. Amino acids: CASSVYDRGYGETQYF.

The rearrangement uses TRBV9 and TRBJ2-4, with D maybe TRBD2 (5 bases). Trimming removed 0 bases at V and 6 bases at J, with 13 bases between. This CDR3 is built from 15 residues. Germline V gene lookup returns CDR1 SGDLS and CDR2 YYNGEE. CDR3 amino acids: CASSVEGGPGNIQYF. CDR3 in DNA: TGTGCCAGCAGCGTAGAGGGCGGGCCTGGAAACATTCAGTACTTC.

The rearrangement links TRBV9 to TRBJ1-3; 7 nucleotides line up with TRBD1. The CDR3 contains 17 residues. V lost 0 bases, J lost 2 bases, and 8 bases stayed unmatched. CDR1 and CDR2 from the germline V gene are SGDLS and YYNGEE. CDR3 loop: CASSVGLLTGPGNTIYF. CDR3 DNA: TGTGCCAGCAGCGTAGGACTTCTGACAGGGCCTGGAAACACCATATATTTT.

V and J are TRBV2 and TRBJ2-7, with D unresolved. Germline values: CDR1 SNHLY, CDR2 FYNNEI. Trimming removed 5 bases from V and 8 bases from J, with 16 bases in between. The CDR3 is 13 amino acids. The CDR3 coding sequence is TGTGCCAGCAGTACGAGCGCCGCTACCAAGCAGTACTTC. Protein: CASSTSAATKQYF. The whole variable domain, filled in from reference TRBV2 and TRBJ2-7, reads EPEVTQTPSHQVTQMGQEVILRCVPISNHLYFYWYRQILGQKVEFLVSFYNNEISEKSEIFDDQFSVERPDGSNFTLKIRSTKLEDSAMYFCASSTSAATKQYFGPGTRLTVT.

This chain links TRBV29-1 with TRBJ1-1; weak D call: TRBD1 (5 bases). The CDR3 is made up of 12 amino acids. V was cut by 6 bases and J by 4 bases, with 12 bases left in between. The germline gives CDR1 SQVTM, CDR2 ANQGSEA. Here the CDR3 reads CSVGTGVTEAFF. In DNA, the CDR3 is TGCAGCGTCGGGACGGGAGTCACTGAAGCTTTCTTT.

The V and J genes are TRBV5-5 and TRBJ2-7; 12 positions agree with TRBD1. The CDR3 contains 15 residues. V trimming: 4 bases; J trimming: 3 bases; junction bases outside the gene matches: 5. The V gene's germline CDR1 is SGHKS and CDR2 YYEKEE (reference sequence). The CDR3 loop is CASSGRDRGLYEQYF. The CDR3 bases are TGTGCCAGCAGCGGGCGGGACAGGGGGCTCTACGAGCAGTACTTC. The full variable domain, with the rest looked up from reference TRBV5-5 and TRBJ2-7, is DAGVTQSPTHLIKTRGQQVTLRCSPISGHKSVSWYQQVLGQGPQFIFQYYEKEERGRGNFPDRFSARQFPNYSSELNVNALLLGDSALYLCASSGRDRGLYEQYFGPGTRLTVT.

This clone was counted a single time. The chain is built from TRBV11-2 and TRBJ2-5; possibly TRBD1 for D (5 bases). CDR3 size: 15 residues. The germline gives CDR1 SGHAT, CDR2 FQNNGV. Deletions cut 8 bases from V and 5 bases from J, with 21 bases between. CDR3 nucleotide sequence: TGTGCCAGCGGGGCAGGAATGGGCGGAGTGGAGACCCAGTACTTC. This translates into CASGAGMGGVETQYF.

The DNA of the CDR3 is TGCGCCAGCAGCCAAGCGGTACCGGGACTAGCGGGGGCAGATACGCAGTATTTT. Its translation: CASSQAVPGLAGADTQYF. The rearrangement joins TRBV4-1 to TRBJ2-3; 14 bases line up with TRBD2. Looked up from germline, CDR1 is MGHRA and CDR2 is YSYEKL. The CDR3 is 18 amino acids. The trim removed 1 base at V and 4 bases at J, leaving 7 bases unmatched.

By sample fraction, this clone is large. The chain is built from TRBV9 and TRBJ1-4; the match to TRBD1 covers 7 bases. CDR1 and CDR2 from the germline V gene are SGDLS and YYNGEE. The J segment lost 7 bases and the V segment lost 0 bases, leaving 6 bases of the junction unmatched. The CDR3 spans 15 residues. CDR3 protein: CASSVEVQGTEKLFF. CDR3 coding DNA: TGTGCCAGCAGCGTAGAGGTACAGGGGACTGAAAAACTGTTTTTT.

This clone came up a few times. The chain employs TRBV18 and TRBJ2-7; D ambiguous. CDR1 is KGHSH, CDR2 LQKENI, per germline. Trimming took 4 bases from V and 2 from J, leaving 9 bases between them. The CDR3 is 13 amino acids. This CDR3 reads CASSLSATYEQYF. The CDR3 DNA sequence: TGTGCCAGCTCACTTTCGGCGACCTACGAGCAGTACTTC.